This TCR beta chain was recorded in a study of shared clonotypes between healthy human individuals. Study-level points and caveats: An expected dependence of interdonor clonotype sharing on sequencing depth was noted.

Remarks on this clone: Its antigen is as yet unknown.

When replicate PCRs were run on sorted subsets, they used 200 ng DNA, some 33,000 T cell genomes. Assay: immunoSEQ multiplex PCR; the TCRdb copy retains only in-frame clones and omits some. The sample shows approximately 1.9 million clones, about 94% of them seen only once. With 5 bases removed from V and 1 base from J, the gap between germline ends came to 11 bases. CDR3 length: 14 amino acids. Germline V lookup: CDR1 SEHNR, CDR2 FQNEAQ (reference sequence). Selected positively for CCR7 and CD45RO-negative, naive CD8 cells excluded terminally differentiated effector memory CD45RA+ cells. Donation came from healthy HIV-negative adults that had no recent acute infections or vaccinations.

The TCR was taken from a man younger than 35 in good health. Some clones in this sample may be carry-over from other donors' samples. The J gene is TRBJ1-1, the V gene TRBV7-9; D gene unclear. The specimen was naive CD8+ T cells from PBMCs. The CDR3 sequence: CASSLSGENTEAFF. The CDR3 nucleotides read TGTGCCAGCAGCCTCTCGGGTGAGAACACTGAAGCTTTCTTT.